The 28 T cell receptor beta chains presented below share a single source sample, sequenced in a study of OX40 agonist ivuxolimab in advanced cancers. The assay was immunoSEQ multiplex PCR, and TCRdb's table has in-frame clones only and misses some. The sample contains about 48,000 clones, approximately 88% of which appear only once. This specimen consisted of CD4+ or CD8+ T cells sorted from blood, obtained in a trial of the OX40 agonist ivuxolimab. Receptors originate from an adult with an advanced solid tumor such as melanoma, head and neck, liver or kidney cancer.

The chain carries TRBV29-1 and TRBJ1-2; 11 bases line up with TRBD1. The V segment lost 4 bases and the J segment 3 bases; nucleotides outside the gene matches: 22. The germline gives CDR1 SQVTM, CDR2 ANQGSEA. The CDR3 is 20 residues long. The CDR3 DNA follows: TGCAGCGTTGGCAAACCACCGGGACAGGGGGGTTGGACGAGCGACTATGGCTACACCTTC. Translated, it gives CSVGKPPGQGGWTSDYGYTF.

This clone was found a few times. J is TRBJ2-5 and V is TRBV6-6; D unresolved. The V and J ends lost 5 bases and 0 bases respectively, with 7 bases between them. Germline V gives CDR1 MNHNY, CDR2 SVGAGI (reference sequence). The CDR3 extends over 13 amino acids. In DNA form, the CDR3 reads TGTGCCAGCAGTCCCCCGGACCAAGAGACCCAGTACTTC. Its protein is CASSPPDQETQYF.

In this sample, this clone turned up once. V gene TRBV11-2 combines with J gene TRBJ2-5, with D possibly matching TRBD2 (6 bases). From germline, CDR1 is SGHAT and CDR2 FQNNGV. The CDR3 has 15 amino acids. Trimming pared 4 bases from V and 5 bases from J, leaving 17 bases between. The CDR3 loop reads CASSSNETRRETQYF. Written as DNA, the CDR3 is TGTGCCAGCAGCTCGAATGAGACTAGGCGGGAGACCCAGTACTTC.

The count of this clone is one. CDR3 region: CASSKLQTVEQYF. The CDR3 bases are TGTGCCAGCAGCAAACTCCAGACAGTCGAGCAGTACTTC. The chain carries TRBV6-4 and TRBJ2-5, with a weak D call TRBD1 (5 bases). The better agreement between TRBJ2-7 and the DNA end casts doubt on the J call. Germline V gene lookup returns CDR1 MRHNA and CDR2 SNTAGT. The CDR3 has 13 residues.

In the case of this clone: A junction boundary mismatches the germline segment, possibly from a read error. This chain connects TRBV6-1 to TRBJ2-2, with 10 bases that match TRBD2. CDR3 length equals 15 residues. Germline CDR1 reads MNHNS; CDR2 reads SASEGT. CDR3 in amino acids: CASSEAGGMSGELFF. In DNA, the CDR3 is TGTGCCAGCAGCGAAGCGGGGGGGATGTCCGGGGAGCTGTTTTTT.

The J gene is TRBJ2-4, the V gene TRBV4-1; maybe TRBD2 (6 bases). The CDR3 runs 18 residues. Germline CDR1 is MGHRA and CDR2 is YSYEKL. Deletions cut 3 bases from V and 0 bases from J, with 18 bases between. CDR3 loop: CASSHSGLRSLAKNIQYF. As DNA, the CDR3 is TGCGCCAGCAGCCATAGCGGTCTCCGATCCTTAGCCAAAAACATTCAGTACTTC.

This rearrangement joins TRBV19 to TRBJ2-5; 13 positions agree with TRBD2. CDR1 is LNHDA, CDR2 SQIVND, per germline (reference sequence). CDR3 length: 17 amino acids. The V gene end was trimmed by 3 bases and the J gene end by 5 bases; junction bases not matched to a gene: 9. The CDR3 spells CASSMGLAGTVGETQYF. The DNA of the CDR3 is TGTGCCAGTAGTATGGGACTAGCGGGGACGGTGGGGGAGACCCAGTACTTC.

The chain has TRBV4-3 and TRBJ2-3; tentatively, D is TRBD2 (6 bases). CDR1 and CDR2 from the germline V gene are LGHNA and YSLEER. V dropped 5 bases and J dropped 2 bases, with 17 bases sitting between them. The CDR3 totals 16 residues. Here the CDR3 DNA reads TGCGCCAGCAGCACTCAGGTCGCTAGCGTCACAGATACGCAGTATTTT. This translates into CASSTQVASVTDTQYF.

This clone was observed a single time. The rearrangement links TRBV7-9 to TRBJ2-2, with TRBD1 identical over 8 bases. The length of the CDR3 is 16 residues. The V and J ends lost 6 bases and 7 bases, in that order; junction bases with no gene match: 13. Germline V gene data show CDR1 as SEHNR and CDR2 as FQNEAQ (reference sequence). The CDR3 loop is CASRMTDRALGGELFF. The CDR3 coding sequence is TGTGCCAGCAGAATGACGGACAGGGCGCTTGGCGGGGAGCTGTTTTTT. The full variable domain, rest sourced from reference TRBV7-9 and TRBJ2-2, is DTGVSQNPRHKITKRGQNVTFRCDPISEHNRLYWYRQTLGQGPEFLTYFQNEAQLEKSRLLSDRFSAERPKGSFSTLEIQRTEQGDSAMYLCASRMTDRALGGELFFGEGSRLTVL.

The CDR3 sequence: CASLGGGSEKLFF. DNA of the CDR3: TGTGCCAGCTTAGGGGGAGGGAGTGAAAAACTGTTTTTT. V is TRBV7-8 and J is TRBJ1-4; a weak D match, TRBD1 (6 bases). Germline values: CDR1 SGHVS, CDR2 FQNEAQ. This CDR3 is built from 13 residues. With 8 bases removed from V and 7 bases from J, the gap between germline ends came to 14 bases.

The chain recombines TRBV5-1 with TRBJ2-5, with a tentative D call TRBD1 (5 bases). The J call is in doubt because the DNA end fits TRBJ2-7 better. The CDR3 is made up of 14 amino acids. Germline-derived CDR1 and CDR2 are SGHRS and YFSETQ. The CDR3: CASSLVRQSHEQYF. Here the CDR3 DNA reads TGCGCCAGCAGCTTGGTGAGACAGTCCCACGAGCAGTACTTC.

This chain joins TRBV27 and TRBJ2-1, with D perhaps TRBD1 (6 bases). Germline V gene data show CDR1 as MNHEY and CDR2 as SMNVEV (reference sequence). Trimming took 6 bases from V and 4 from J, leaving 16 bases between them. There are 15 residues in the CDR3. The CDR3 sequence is CASRDSQGVYNEQFF. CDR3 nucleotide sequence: TGTGCCAGCAGGGATTCACAGGGAGTTTACAATGAGCAGTTCTTC.

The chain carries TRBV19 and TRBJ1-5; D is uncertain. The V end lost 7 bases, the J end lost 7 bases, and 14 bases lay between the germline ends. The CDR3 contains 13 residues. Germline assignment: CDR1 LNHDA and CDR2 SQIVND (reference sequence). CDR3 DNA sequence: TGTGCCAGTACCTCCGGCAGGTACCAGCCCCAGCATTTT. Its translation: CASTSGRYQPQHF.

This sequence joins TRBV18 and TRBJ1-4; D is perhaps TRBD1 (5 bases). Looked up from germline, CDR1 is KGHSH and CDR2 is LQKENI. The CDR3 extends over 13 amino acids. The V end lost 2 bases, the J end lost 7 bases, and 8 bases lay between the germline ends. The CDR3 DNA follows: TGTGCCAGCTCACCAAGGGGAGGTGAAAAACTGTTTTTT. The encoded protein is CASSPRGGEKLFF. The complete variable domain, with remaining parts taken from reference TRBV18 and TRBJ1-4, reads NAGVMQNPRHLVRRRGQEARLRCSPMKGHSHVYWYRQLPEEGLKFMVYLQKENIIDESGMPKERFSAEFPKEGPSILRIQQVVRGDSAAYFCASSPRGGEKLFFGSGTQLSVL.

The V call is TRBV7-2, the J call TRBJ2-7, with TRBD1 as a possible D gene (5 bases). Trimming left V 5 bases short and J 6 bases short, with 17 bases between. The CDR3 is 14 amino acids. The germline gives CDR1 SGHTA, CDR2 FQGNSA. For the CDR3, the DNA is TGTGCCAGCAGCCCGGACATAGGCCATATCGAGCAGTACTTC. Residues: CASSPDIGHIEQYF.

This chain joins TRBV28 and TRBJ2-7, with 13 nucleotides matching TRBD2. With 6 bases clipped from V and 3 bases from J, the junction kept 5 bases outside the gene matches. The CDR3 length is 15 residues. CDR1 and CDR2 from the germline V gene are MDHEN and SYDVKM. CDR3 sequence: CASSEGLAGIYEQYF. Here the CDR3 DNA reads TGTGCCAGCAGCGAGGGACTAGCGGGGATCTACGAGCAGTACTTC.

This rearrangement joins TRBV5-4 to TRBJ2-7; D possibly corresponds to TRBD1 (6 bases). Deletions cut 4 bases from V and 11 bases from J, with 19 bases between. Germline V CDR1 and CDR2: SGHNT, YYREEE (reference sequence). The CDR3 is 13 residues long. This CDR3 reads CASSTSPGQREYF. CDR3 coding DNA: TGTGCCAGCAGCACGAGCCCGGGACAAAGAGAGTACTTC.

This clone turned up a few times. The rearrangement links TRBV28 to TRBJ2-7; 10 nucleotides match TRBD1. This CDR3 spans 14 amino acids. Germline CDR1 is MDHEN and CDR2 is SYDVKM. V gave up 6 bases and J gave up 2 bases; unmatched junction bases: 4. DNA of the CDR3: TGTGCCAGCAGCCTGGACAGGGGGACCTACGAGCAGTACTTC. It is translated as CASSLDRGTYEQYF.

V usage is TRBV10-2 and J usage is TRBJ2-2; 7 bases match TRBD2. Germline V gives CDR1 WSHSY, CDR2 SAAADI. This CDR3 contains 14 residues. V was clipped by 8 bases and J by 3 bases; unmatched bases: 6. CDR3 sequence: CASVASGDTGELFF. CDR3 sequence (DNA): TGCGCCAGCGTCGCCAGCGGGGACACCGGGGAGCTGTTTTTT.

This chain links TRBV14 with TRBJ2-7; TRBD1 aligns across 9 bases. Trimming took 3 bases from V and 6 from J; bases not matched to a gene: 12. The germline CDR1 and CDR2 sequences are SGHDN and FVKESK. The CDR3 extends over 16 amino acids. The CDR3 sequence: CASSHWGQGLNREQYF. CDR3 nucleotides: TGTGCCAGCAGCCATTGGGGACAGGGTCTCAACCGCGAGCAGTACTTC.

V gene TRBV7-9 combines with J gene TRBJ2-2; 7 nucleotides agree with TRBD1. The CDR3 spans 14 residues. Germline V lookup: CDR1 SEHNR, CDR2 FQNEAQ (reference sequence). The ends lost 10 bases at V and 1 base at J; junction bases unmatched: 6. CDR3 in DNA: TGTGCCACCTTTTGGACAGGGAACACCGGGGAGCTGTTTTTT. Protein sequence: CATFWTGNTGELFF. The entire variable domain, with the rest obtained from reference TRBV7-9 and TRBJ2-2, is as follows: DTGVSQNPRHKITKRGQNVTFRCDPISEHNRLYWYRQTLGQGPEFLTYFQNEAQLEKSRLLSDRFSAERPKGSFSTLEIQRTEQGDSAMYLCATFWTGNTGELFFGEGSRLTVL.

The CDR3 protein is CATHLGGSSNTEAFF. The CDR3 DNA is TGTGCCACCCATCTCGGTGGCAGTTCGAACACTGAAGCTTTCTTT. The chain joins TRBV15 to TRBJ1-1; D not certain. Germline V gives CDR1 LNHNV, CDR2 YYDKDF (reference sequence). The V end lost 8 bases, the J end lost 1 base, and 17 bases lay between the germline ends. CDR3 size: 15 residues.

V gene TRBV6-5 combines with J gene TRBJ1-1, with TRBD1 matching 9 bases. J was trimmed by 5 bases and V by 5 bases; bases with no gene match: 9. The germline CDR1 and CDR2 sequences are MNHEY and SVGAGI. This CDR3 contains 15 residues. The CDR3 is CASSIDRGALTEAFF. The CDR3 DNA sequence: TGTGCCAGCAGTATAGACAGGGGGGCGTTGACTGAAGCTTTCTTT.

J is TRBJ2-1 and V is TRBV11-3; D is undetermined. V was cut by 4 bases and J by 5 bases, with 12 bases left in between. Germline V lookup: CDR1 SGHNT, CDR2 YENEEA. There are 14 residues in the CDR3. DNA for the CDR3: TGTGCCAGCAGCTCGGCCTTGAGCGACAATGAGCAGTTCTTC. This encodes CASSSALSDNEQFF.

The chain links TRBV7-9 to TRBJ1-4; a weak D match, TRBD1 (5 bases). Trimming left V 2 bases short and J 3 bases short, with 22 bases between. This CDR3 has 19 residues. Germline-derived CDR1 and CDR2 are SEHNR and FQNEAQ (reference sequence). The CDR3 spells CASSLTTPLAGPANEKLFF. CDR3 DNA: TGTGCCAGCAGCTTAACCACCCCTCTCGCGGGGCCGGCTAATGAAAAACTGTTTTTT.

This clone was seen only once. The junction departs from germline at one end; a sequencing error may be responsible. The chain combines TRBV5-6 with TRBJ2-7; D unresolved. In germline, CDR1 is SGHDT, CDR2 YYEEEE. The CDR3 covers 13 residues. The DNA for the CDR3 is TGTGCCGGCAGCTTGGAACCTACCTACGAGCAGTACTTC. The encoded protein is CAGSLEPTYEQYF.

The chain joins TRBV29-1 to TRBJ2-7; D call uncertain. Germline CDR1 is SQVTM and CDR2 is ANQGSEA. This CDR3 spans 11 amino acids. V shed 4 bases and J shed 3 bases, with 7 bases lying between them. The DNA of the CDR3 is TGCAGCGTTGGTTGGGGCTACGAGCAGTACTTC. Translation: CSVGWGYEQYF.

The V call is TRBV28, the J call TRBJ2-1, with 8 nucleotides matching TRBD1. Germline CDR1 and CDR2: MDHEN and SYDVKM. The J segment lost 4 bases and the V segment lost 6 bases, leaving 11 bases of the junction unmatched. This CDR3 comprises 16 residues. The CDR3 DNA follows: TGTGCCAGCAGCGGGACCGGGACAGGAAGTTACAATGAGCAGTTCTTC. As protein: CASSGTGTGSYNEQFF.